This T cell receptor (beta chain) appears in the sequencing data of a study of blood T cell repertoires in COVID-19. The overall study: From the United States, Italy and Spain came samples of acute and convalescent COVID-19. T cells, B-cell-depleted T cells, or PBMCs supplied cDNA or gDNA.

In the original workflow: Quantification of nucleated cells was approximated via reference gene primer amplification. Repertoires were generated with immunoSEQ multiplex PCR, while TCRdb's copy carries only in-frame clones and drops some. D and trimming come from the DNA, and the V and J calls and clone size come from that table. The table has about 160,000 clones, about four fifths seen once. This CDR3 comprises 13 residues. With V trimmed by 3 bases and J by 5 bases, 4 bases remained unmatched. CDR1 and CDR2 from the germline V gene are SGHRS and YFSETQ. Material for sequencing was peripheral blood. The receptor comes from a man in his 70s who had recovered from COVID-19. V gene TRBV5-1 combines with J gene TRBJ2-5; 7 nucleotides agree with TRBD2. The CDR3 sequence: CASSSLAEETQYF. The CDR3 DNA reads as TGCGCCAGCAGCTCCCTAGCGGAGGAGACCCAGTACTTC.